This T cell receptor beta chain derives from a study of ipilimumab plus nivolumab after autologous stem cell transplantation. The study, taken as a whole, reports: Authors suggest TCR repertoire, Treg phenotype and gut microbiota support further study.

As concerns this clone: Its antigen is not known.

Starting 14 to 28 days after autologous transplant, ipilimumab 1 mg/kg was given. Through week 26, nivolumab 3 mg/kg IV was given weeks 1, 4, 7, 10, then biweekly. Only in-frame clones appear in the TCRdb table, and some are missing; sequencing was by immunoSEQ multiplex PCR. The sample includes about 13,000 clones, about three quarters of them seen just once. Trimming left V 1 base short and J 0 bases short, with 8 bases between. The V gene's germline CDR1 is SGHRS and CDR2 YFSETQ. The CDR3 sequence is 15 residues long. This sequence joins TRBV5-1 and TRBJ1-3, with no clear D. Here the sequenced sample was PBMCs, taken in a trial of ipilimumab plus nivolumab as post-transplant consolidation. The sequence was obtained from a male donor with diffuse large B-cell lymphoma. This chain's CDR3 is CASSLHLGSGNTIYF. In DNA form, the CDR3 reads TGCGCCAGCAGCTTGCACCTAGGCTCTGGAAACACCATATATTTT.